The sequence of this T cell receptor beta chain was determined in a study of blood T cell repertoires in COVID-19. Study-level background: Some COVID-19 samples were acute and others convalescent; all came from the United States, Italy and Spain. PBMCs, B-cell-depleted T cells, or T cells were the source of the cDNA or gDNA that made up the material.

Per the study methods: Reference gene primers were amplified, and this amplification served to estimate nucleated cell counts. The protocol was immunoSEQ multiplex PCR, while the TCRdb copy is restricted to in-frame clones and leaves out a portion. D and trimming come from the DNA, and the V and J calls and clone size come from that table. The table includes 150,000 to 200,000 clones, over 75% detected once. Germline-derived CDR1 and CDR2 are MNHEY and SVGAGI. V lost 6 bases to trimming and J lost 6 bases; unmatched junction nucleotides: 10. CDR3 length equals 15 residues. Sequencing was performed on peripheral blood. This sequence joins TRBV6-5 and TRBJ2-1; 8 nucleotides match TRBD1. This TCR derives from a human donor in a cohort sampled during active COVID-19. The CDR3 here is CASRPTRGPGNEQFF. The CDR3 nucleotides read TGTGCCAGCAGGCCGACCAGGGGGCCAGGCAATGAGCAGTTCTTC.